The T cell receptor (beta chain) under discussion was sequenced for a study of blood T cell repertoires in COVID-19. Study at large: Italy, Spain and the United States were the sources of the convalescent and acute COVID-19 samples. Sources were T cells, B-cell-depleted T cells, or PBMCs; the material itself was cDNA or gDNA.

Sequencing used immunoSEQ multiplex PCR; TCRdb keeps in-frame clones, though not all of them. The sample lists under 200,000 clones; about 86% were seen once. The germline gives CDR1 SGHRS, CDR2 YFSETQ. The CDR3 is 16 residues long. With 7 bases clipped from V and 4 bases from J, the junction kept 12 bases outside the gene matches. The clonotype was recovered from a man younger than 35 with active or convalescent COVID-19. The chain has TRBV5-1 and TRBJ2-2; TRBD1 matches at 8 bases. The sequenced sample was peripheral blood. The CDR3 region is CASESRGRSGTGELFF. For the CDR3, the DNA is TGCGCCAGCGAGTCCAGGGGGCGATCGGGCACCGGGGAGCTGTTTTTT.